This T cell receptor beta chain appears in the sequencing data of a study of STAT5B mutations in CD4+ large granular lymphocyte leukemia. Repertoires were generated with immunoSEQ multiplex PCR, while TCRdb's copy carries only in-frame clones and drops some. The data show tens of thousands of clones, roughly 76% seen once. V was trimmed by 5 bases and J by 0 bases, leaving 11 bases between them. CDR1 LNHDA and CDR2 SQIVND come from the germline V gene (reference sequence). CDR3 length: 15 amino acids. The specimen was CD4+ T cells from blood buffy coats. This receptor was taken from a human donor in good health. The V gene is TRBV19, the J gene TRBJ1-3, with D tentatively TRBD1 (5 bases). CDR3 residues: CASSAGLLSGNTIYF. CDR3 nucleotide sequence: TGTGCCAGTAGTGCGGGACTGCTCTCTGGAAACACCATATATTTT.